The present T cell receptor (beta chain) was sequenced within a study of cytomegalovirus exposure and HLA in healthy donors. A multiplex PCR was run with 60 Vbeta primers and 13 Jbeta primers. Using immunoSEQ multiplex PCR, the repertoire was profiled, and TCRdb retains in-frame clones only, with some absent. The profile shows nearly 110,000 clones, 75% of them singletons. V was clipped by 3 bases and J by 0 bases, with 10 bases between them. CDR1 and CDR2 (germline): SGHDT, YYEEEE. This CDR3 region has 16 residues. This receptor was identified in a male donor in good health and CMV-seropositive. The material sequenced was PBMCs. The chain recombines TRBV5-6 with TRBJ2-6, with D possibly matching TRBD2 (6 bases). DNA of the CDR3: TGTGCCAGCAGCTGGAGGGCAGGCTCTGGGGCCAACGTCCTGACTTTC. Residues: CASSWRAGSGANVLTF.